This T cell receptor (beta chain) was obtained from a study of T cells in Graves' hyperthyroidism and ophthalmopathy. Authors of the study amplified TCR beta CDR3 regions from RNA transcripts. HTBI primers were employed in a first-round RT-PCR of the TCR CDR3. TCRdb reanalysed the multiplex PCR reads using MiXCR and keeps one entry per CDR3 protein. Of about 360,000 distinct CDR3 sequences in the sample, about 14% were seen once. Unmatched junction bases numbered 8, after V lost 3 bases and J lost 10 bases. This CDR3 is 13 amino acids long. Germline values: CDR1 MGHRA, CDR2 YSYEKL. Regarding this clonotype: Its antigen is unidentified.

Hyperthyroidism was newly diagnosed in patients aged 18 to 65 (duration under 2 months). The study's findings and limits: Before onset, ophthalmopathy was predicted by the model a median around 6.5 months earlier.

Sequences were obtained from blood. The receptor comes from a man aged 30-40 years with Graves' hyperthyroidism that later progressed to Graves' ophthalmopathy. The chain employs TRBV4-1 and TRBJ1-1; 7 nucleotides align to TRBD1. The CDR3 bases are TGCGCCAGCAGCCAGATAAGGACAGGCCTAGCTTTCTTT. This encodes CASSQIRTGLAFF.